The present entry profiles one T cell receptor (beta chain) with its context. This sample was taken from a study of blood T cell repertoires in COVID-19. Study summary: Sites in the United States, Italy and Spain provided acute and convalescent COVID-19 samples. T cells, B-cell-depleted T cells, or PBMCs provided the cDNA or gDNA that served as material.

The CDR3 is made up of 13 amino acids. The V end was cut by 1 base, the J end by 3 bases, with 10 bases between. Germline-derived CDR1 and CDR2 are GTSNPN and SVGIG (reference sequence). Authors' methods: Counts of nucleated cells, estimated from reference gene primer amplification, were obtained. This table comes from immunoSEQ multiplex PCR, and its TCRdb copy is limited to in-frame clones, with some not included. For V, J and clone size, that table is used; D and trimming come from the DNA. The table shows a few hundred thousand clones, with 88% occurring only once. The chain carries TRBV30 and TRBJ2-7, with D perhaps TRBD2 (6 bases). Input material: peripheral blood. This clonotype was sampled from a woman in her thirties who had recovered from COVID-19. The CDR3 reads CAWSGLGGYEQYF. The CDR3 DNA reads TGTGCCTGGAGTGGCCTCGGGGGCTACGAGCAGTACTTC.